The 19 T cell receptor beta chains below come from one sample, sequenced in a study of blood T cells in healthy people across ages. Using a J-beta primer mix together with a sample-barcoded 5' primer, a second PCR was run for roughly 6 to 11 cycles. TCRdb recomputed calls from the 5' RACE reads with MiXCR, one row per CDR3 protein. The table has hundreds of thousands of distinct CDR3 sequences, about 30% seen once; the top ten hold more than 15%. The sequencing input was blood. Receptors originate from a woman older than 75 in good health.

In its sample, this clonotype was seen many times. The chain carries TRBV20-1 and TRBJ2-5, with TRBD2 matching over 15 bases. V gave up 5 bases and J gave up 0 bases; unmatched junction bases: 7. The CDR3 spans 17 residues. Germline V CDR1 and CDR2: DFQATT, SNEGSKA (reference sequence). The DNA for the CDR3 is TGCAGTGCTGACGCTGGACTAGCGGGGGGGTACCAAGAGACCCAGTACTTC. Protein: CSADAGLAGGYQETQYF.

Comment on this clonotype: A much larger clone is a single base away; this may be a read error. The genes are TRBV27 and TRBJ2-5, with D possibly being TRBD2 (5 bases). V lost 6 bases and J lost 4, with 15 bases in between. Germline CDR1 MNHEY, CDR2 SMNVEV (reference sequence). The CDR3 has 14 residues. The chain's CDR3 is CASRLSRVGETQYF. CDR3 sequence (DNA): TGTGCCAGCAGGTTGTCGAGGGTAGGAGAGACCCAGTACTTC.

This clonotype has a count of ten or more. The CDR3: CATSRGSSLEQFF. CDR3 in DNA: TGTGCCACCAGCAGAGGTTCTAGCCTTGAGCAGTTCTTC. The chain joins TRBV15 to TRBJ2-1; possible D gene TRBD2, 5 bases. This CDR3 is 13 amino acids long. V gave up 1 base and J gave up 9 bases, with 10 bases separating them. Per germline, CDR1 LNHNV and CDR2 YYDKDF (reference sequence).

This clonotype was detected only a few times. The V and J genes are TRBV20-1 and TRBJ2-5, with 8 bases lining up with TRBD1. The J segment lost 10 bases and the V segment lost 7 bases, leaving 20 bases of the junction unmatched. The CDR3 totals 15 residues. The germline CDR1 and CDR2 sequences are DFQATT and SNEGSKA (reference sequence). The CDR3 region is CSVVTRDRPPEVQYF. The CDR3 DNA sequence: TGCAGTGTTGTAACCCGGGACAGGCCCCCGGAGGTCCAGTACTTC.

V is TRBV29-1 and J is TRBJ2-3; 9 bases line up with TRBD2. CDR1 is SQVTM and CDR2 is ANQGSEA in the germline V gene. Unmatched junction bases numbered 6, after V lost 4 bases and J lost 4 bases. The CDR3 is made up of 14 amino acids. CDR3 loop: CSVGRSGGPDTQYF. CDR3 DNA sequence: TGCAGCGTTGGTCGTAGCGGGGGTCCAGATACGCAGTATTTT.

The chain employs TRBV7-8 and TRBJ1-5, with D tentatively TRBD1 (5 bases). The V end lost 4 bases, the J end lost 11 bases, and 15 bases lay between the germline ends. The CDR3 is made up of 13 amino acids. From germline, CDR1 is SGHVS and CDR2 FQNEAQ. For the CDR3, the DNA is TGTGCCAGCAGCTCGGAAGGAAGGGGCGCCCAGCATTTT. Its translation is CASSSEGRGAQHF.

This clonotype was seen repeatedly, ten times or more. The rearrangement uses TRBV27 and TRBJ2-6; no clear D. V was clipped by 3 bases and J by 0 bases, with 3 bases between them. Germline V lookup: CDR1 MNHEY, CDR2 SMNVEV (reference sequence). The CDR3 is 14 amino acids. CDR3 DNA sequence: TGTGCCAGCAGTTTGTACTCTGGGGCCAACGTCCTGACTTTC. Its protein is CASSLYSGANVLTF.

About this clonotype: A much larger clone is a single base away; this may be a read error. The V gene is TRBV30, the J gene TRBJ2-3; a possible D gene is TRBD1 (6 bases). The ends were cut back, 4 bases at V and 2 bases at J, with 13 bases in the middle. Germline V gene sequence: CDR1 GTSNPN, CDR2 SVGIG (reference sequence). The CDR3 has 14 residues. In DNA form, the CDR3 reads TGTGCCTGGACCTTGGGGGACAACACAGATACGCAGTATTTT. This encodes CAWTLGDNTDTQYF.

The chain recombines TRBV9 with TRBJ1-2, with D possibly being TRBD1 (6 bases). The CDR3 is 18 amino acids. Germline-derived CDR1 and CDR2 are SGDLS and YYNGEE. Trimming shortened V by 0 bases and J by 0 bases, and 18 bases separated the two germline ends. In nucleotides, the CDR3 is TGTGCCAGCAGCGTAGACCGAGAGGGGGGAGACTCTAACTATGGCTACACCTTC. Its translation: CASSVDREGGDSNYGYTF.

On this clonotype itself: This may arise from a read error, as a much more abundant clone is one base away. V usage is TRBV20-1 and J usage is TRBJ2-7, with unresolved D. Germline V gene data show CDR1 as DFQATT and CDR2 as SNEGSKA (reference sequence). V lost 1 base to trimming and J lost 6 bases, with 16 bases between them. The CDR3 is 14 residues long. The CDR3 bases are TGCAGTGCTAGAGGTATTAGCAGGCGCCGCGAGCAGTACTTC. It encodes CSARGISRRREQYF.

As regards this clonotype: An end of the junction does not agree with germline; a read error may underlie this. This chain connects TRBV20-1 to TRBJ1-5; 8 nucleotides align to TRBD1. CDR3 length: 15 residues. Germline assignment: CDR1 DFQATT and CDR2 SNEGSKA (reference sequence). The CDR3: CSAGVGQAVNQPQHF. The CDR3 coding sequence is TGTAGTGCTGGAGTGGGACAGGCGGTTAATCAGCCCCAGCATTTT.

Worth noting for this clonotype: The germline gene is not matched at one end of the junction; a read error may be the cause. The CDR3 DNA follows: TGTGCCAGCGGCTTGGGCCTTAGCGGGGGGTACCAAGAGACCCAGTACTTC. Protein sequence: CASGLGLSGGYQETQYF. The chain links TRBV5-4 to TRBJ2-5; 10 positions match TRBD2. Looked up from germline, CDR1 is SGHNT and CDR2 is YYREEE (reference sequence). The CDR3 length is 17 residues.

Concerning this clonotype: One junction end does not reproduce the germline sequence, and a read error may be involved. V gene TRBV7-2 combines with J gene TRBJ1-4, with D perhaps matching TRBD1 (5 bases). Looked up from germline, CDR1 is SGHTA and CDR2 is FQGNSA. This CDR3 has 15 amino acids. CDR3 bases: TGTGCCAGCAGCTTAGGGGGCAGAACTAATGAAGAACTGTTTTTT. Encoded protein: CASSLGGRTNEELFF.

V usage is TRBV7-6 and J usage is TRBJ2-3, with D unresolved. Looked up from germline, CDR1 is SGHVS and CDR2 is FNYEAQ. This CDR3 comprises 14 residues. Trimming shortened V by 2 bases and J by 5 bases, and 11 bases separated the two germline ends. CDR3 nucleotide sequence: TGTGCCAGCAGCTTAAATCTCTTGGTAGATACGCAGTATTTT. Its translation: CASSLNLLVDTQYF.

Only a few counts were recorded for this clonotype. The chain recombines TRBV10-3 with TRBJ1-1, with 7 bases aligning to TRBD1. Per the germline V gene, CDR1 is ENHRY and CDR2 is SYGVKD. V shed 7 bases, J shed 4 bases, and the junction held 6 bases outside the gene matches. This CDR3 region has 13 residues. The CDR3 nucleotides read TGTGCCATCACGTGGGGACAGCTCACTGAAGCTTTCTTT. It yields the protein CAITWGQLTEAFF.

The sample holds many counts of this clonotype. The chain couples TRBV27 to TRBJ2-7, with 12 positions matching TRBD1. With 6 bases clipped from V and 6 bases from J, the junction kept 6 bases outside the gene matches. Germline V gene data show CDR1 as MNHEY and CDR2 as SMNVEV (reference sequence). CDR3 length equals 14 residues. The CDR3 coding sequence is TGTGCCAGCAGCCGCCGGGACAGGGGGCGCGAGCAGTACTTC. It specifies CASSRRDRGREQYF.

This clonotype appeared many times. The chain has TRBV10-3 and TRBJ1-2; possible D gene TRBD1, 5 bases. The CDR3 runs to 13 residues. Germline lookup yields CDR1 ENHRY and CDR2 SYGVKD. Trimming shortened V by 3 bases and J by 6 bases, and 11 bases separated the two germline ends. CDR3 protein: CAISEQEENGYTF. CDR3 in DNA: TGTGCCATCAGTGAACAGGAAGAAAATGGCTACACCTTC.

J is TRBJ2-2 and V is TRBV7-3, with TRBD2 as a possible D gene (5 bases). The germline V gene encodes CDR1 SGHTA and CDR2 FQGTGA. V shed 2 bases and J shed 4 bases, with 8 bases lying between them. The CDR3 is 14 amino acids. This chain's CDR3 is CASSLRGITGELFF. In nucleotides, the CDR3 is TGTGCCAGCAGCTTACGAGGGATCACCGGGGAGCTGTTTTTT. Supplemented by reference TRBV7-3 and TRBJ2-2, the full variable domain reads GAGVSQTPSNKVTEKGKYVELRCDPISGHTALYWYRQSLGQGPEFLIYFQGTGAADDSGLPNDRFFAVRPEGSVSTLKIQRTERGDSAVYLCASSLRGITGELFFGEGSRLTVL.

In its sample, this clonotype was seen many times. This chain links TRBV6-4 with TRBJ2-7; maybe TRBD1 (5 bases). This CDR3 has 15 residues. Germline-derived CDR1 and CDR2 are MRHNA and SNTAGT. Trimming took 4 bases from V and 2 from J, leaving 15 bases between them. The CDR3 region has the DNA TGTGCCAGCAGTGTAAAAGGGGATCCTACCTACGAGCAGTACTTC. It codes for CASSVKGDPTYEQYF.